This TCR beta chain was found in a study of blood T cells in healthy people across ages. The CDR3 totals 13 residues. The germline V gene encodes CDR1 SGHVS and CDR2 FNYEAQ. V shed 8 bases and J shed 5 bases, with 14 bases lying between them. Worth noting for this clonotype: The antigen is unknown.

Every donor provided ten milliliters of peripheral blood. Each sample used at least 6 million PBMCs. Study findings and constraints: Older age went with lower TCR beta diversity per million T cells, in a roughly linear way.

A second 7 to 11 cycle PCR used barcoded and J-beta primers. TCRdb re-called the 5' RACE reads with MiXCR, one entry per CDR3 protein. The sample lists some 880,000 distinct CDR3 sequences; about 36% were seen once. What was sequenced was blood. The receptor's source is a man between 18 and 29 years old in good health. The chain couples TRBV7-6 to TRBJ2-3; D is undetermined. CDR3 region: CASRRSSGDTQYF. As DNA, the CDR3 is TGTGCCAGCCGTCGCTCGTCGGGAGATACGCAGTATTTT.